This TCR beta chain was profiled in a study of CD8+ T cells in alopecia areata. The CDR3 runs to 11 residues. The V gene lost 4 bases and the J gene lost 3 bases, with 7 bases spanning the gap. Germline V CDR1 and CDR2: SQVTM, ANQGSEA. Study-wide results and limits: Scalp lesions, especially in alopecia totalis/universalis, had higher clonality than normal scalp.

Collection of lesional scalp punch biopsies and peripheral blood was performed in alopecia areata patients. As concerns this clone: Its cognate antigen is unknown. In the same sample, other DNA sequences code for this CDR3.

cDNA prepared by RNA extraction and subsequent reverse transcription served as the template for sequencing. Clones were read by immunoSEQ multiplex PCR, and TCRdb kept only the in-frame ones, dropping some. The sample has 150,000 or so clones, more than 75% seen once. The sequenced sample was CD8+ T cells sorted from blood, obtained at week 0. The sequence came from a human donor with alopecia areata. The chain uses TRBV29-1 and TRBJ2-7; D is uncertain. The chain's CDR3 is CSVGSGYEQYF. The CDR3 coding sequence is TGCAGCGTTGGTTCCGGCTACGAGCAGTACTTC.